Listed below are T cell receptor beta chains from one sample, sequenced in a study of metastatic and nonmetastatic thyroid tumors. From the PCR reads, TCRdb re-called clones with MiXCR. The data show about 15,000 clones, around 25% seen once. Sequenced sample: blood. The receptors here all came from a male donor with papillary thyroid cancer or a benign thyroid nodule (not recorded which). Some clones in this sample may be carry-over from other donors' samples. CDR3s include the opening cysteine and the closing phenylalanine or tryptophan. The order of the fields is D gene, V gene, clone size, J gene, CDR3 protein, CDR3 DNA. The D gene is left open where the match is weak. Rows may omit the clone size; those that give it use once, few, many or a size class.

.	TRBV9	.	TRBJ2-3	CASSVGSAGTDTQYF	TGTGCCAGCAGCGTAGGCTCGGCGGGAACAGATACGCAGTATTTT
.	TRBV6-1	medium-sized	TRBJ1-1	CASSEMVEKGEAFF	TGTGCCAGCAGTGAAATGGTGGAGAAGGGTGAAGCTTTCTTT
.	TRBV7-3	.	TRBJ2-7	CASSLDGMETNEQYF	TGTGCCAGCAGCTTAGACGGAATGGAGACAAACGAGCAGTACTTC
.	TRBV20-1	.	TRBJ2-7	CSASAIAGFGSYEQYF	TGCAGTGCCTCGGCAATCGCGGGATTCGGGTCCTACGAGCAGTACTTC
TRBD2	TRBV19	medium-sized	TRBJ2-7	CASSLGTSGSLYF	TGTGCCAGTAGTCTAGGGACTAGCGGGAGTTTGTACTTC
TRBD1	TRBV25-1	medium-sized	TRBJ2-7	CASSRGLHEQYF	TGTGCCAGCAGCAGGGGGCTCCACGAGCAGTACTTC
.	TRBV5-1	many	TRBJ1-4	CASRSSPNEKLFF	TGCGCCAGCAGGTCGTCGCCTAATGAAAAACTGTTTTTT
.	TRBV9	many	TRBJ2-7	CASSRGRGSSYEQYF	TGTGCCAGCAGCCGGGGGCGAGGGAGCTCCTACGAGCAGTACTTC
TRBD1	TRBV4-1	many	TRBJ1-2	CASSRQLTGANYGYTF	TGCGCCAGCAGCCGGCAACTTACAGGGGCCAACTATGGCTACACCTTC
TRBD2	TRBV6-2/TRBV6-3	.	TRBJ2-3	CASSFFSTSGGVDTQYF	TGTGCCAGCAGTTTCTTTTCGACTAGCGGGGGGGTGGATACGCAGTATTTT
.	TRBV12-3/TRBV12-4	medium-sized	TRBJ2-1	CASSSGASAYNEQFF	TGTGCCAGCAGTTCAGGGGCATCAGCCTACAATGAGCAGTTCTTC
.	TRBV10-3	many	TRBJ1-1	CAISEPNKNTEAFF	TGTGCCATCAGTGAGCCTAACAAGAACACTGAAGCTTTCTTT
.	TRBV18	many	TRBJ2-7	CASSREETYEQYF	TGTGCCAGCTCTCGAGAGGAAACCTACGAGCAGTACTTC
TRBD1	TRBV19	many	TRBJ2-5	CASSAGGGQETQYF	TGTGCCAGTTCCGCAGGGGGCGGGCAAGAGACCCAGTACTTC
TRBD1	TRBV4-2	.	TRBJ2-7	CASSLSEGQGAGETYEQYF	TGTGCCAGCAGCCTTTCGGAGGGACAGGGGGCAGGGGAGACCTACGAGCAGTACTTC
.	TRBV19	few	TRBJ2-7	CASRYDARAYEQYF	TGTGCCAGTAGATATGATGCCAGGGCCTACGAGCAGTACTTC
TRBD1	TRBV5-4	many	TRBJ2-5	CASSLGQQETQYF	TGTGCCAGCAGCCTGGGACAGCAAGAGACCCAGTACTTC
TRBD2	TRBV4-2	.	TRBJ2-7	CASSQEPGLAGAYEQYF	TGTGCCAGCAGCCAAGAACCGGGACTAGCGGGAGCCTACGAGCAGTACTTC